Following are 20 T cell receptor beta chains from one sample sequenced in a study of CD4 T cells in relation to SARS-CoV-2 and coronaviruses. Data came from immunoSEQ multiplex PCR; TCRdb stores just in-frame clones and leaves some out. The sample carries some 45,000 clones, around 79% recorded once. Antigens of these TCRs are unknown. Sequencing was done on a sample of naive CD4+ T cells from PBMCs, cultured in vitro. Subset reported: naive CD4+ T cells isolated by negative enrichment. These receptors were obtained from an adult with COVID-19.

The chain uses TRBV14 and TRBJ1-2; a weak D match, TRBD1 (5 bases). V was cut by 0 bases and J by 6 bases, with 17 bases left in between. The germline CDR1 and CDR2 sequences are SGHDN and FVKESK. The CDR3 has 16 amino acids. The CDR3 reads CASSQEGRGRRDGYTF. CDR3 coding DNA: TGTGCCAGCAGCCAAGAAGGGCGGGGCCGCAGGGATGGCTACACCTTC.

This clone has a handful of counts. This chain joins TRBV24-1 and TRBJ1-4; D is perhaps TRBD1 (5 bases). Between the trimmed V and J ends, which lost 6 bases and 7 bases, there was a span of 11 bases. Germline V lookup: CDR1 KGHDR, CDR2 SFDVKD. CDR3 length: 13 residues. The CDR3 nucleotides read TGTGCCACCAGTAGGCAGGGTGGTGAAAAACTGTTTTTT. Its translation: CATSRQGGEKLFF.

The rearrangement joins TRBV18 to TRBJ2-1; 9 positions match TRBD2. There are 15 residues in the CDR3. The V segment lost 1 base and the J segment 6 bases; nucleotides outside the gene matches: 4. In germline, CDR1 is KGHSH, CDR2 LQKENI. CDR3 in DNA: TGTGCCAGCTCACCACGGCGGGAGGGCGTCAATGAGCAGTTCTTC. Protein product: CASSPRREGVNEQFF.

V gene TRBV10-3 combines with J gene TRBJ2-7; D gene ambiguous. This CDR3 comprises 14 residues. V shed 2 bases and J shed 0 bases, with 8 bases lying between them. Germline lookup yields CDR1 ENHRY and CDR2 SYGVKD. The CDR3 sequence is CAISEGSGSYEQYF. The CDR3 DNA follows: TGTGCCATCAGTGAGGGTAGTGGCTCCTACGAGCAGTACTTC.

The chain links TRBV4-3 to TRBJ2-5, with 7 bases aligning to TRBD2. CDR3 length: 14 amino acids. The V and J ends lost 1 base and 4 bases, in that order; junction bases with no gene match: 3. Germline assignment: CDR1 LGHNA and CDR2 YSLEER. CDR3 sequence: CASSQAGGGETQYF. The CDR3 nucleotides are TGCGCCAGCAGCCAAGCGGGAGGTGGAGAGACCCAGTACTTC.

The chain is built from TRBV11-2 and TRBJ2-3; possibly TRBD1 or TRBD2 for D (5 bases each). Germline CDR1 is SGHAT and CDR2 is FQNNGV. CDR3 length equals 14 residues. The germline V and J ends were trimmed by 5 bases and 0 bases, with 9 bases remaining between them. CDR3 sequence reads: CASSLGPSTDTQYF. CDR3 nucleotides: TGTGCCAGCAGCCTGGGACCGAGCACAGATACGCAGTATTTT.

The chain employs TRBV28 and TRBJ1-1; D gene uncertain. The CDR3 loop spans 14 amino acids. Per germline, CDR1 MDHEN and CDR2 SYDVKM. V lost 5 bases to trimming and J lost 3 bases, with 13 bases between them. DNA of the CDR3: TGTGCCAGCAGTCTCGACCCGGCGGACACTGAAGCTTTCTTT. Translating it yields CASSLDPADTEAFF.

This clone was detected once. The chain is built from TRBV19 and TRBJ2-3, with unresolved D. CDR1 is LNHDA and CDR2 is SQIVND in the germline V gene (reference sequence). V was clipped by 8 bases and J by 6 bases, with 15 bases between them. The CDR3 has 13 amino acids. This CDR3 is CASASGAPDTQYF. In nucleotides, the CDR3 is TGTGCCAGTGCCTCCGGAGCCCCGGATACGCAGTATTTT.

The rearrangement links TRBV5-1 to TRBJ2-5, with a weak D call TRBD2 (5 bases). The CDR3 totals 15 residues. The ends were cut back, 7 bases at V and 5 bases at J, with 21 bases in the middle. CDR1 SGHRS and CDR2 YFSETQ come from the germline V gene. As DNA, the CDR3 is TGCGCCAGCGGTCCGTCGGAGGCCCCTATGGAGACCCAGTACTTC. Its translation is CASGPSEAPMETQYF. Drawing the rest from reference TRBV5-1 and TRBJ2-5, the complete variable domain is KAGVTQTPRYLIKTRGQQVTLSCSPISGHRSVSWYQQTPGQGLQFLFEYFSETQRNKGNFPGRFSGRQFSNSRSEMNVSTLELGDSALYLCASGPSEAPMETQYFGPGTRLLVL.

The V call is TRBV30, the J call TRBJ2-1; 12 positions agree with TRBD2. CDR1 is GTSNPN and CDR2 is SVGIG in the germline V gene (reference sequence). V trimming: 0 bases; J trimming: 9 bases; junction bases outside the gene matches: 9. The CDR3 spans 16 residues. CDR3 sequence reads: CAWSVQPSGRGSEQFF. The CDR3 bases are TGTGCCTGGAGTGTACAACCTAGCGGGAGGGGGAGTGAGCAGTTCTTC.

CDR3 bases: TGTGCCAGCAGCGGCGGGAGCATCTTAGGCACAGATACGCAGTATTTT. It encodes CASSGGSILGTDTQYF. The chain links TRBV9 to TRBJ2-3; 7 nucleotides agree with TRBD2. The CDR3 consists of 16 residues. Trimming removed 3 bases from V and 1 base from J; junction bases left unmatched: 8. Per germline, CDR1 SGDLS and CDR2 YYNGEE. The variable domain in full, completed from reference TRBV9 and TRBJ2-3, reads DSGVTQTPKHLITATGQRVTLRCSPRSGDLSVYWYQQSLDQGLQFLIQYYNGEERAKGNILERFSAQQFPDLHSELNLSSLELGDSALYFCASSGGSILGTDTQYFGPGTRLTVL.

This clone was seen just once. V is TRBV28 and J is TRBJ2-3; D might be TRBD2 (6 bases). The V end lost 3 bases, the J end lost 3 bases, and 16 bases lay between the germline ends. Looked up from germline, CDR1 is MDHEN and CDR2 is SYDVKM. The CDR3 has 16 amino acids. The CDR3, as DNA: TGTGCCAGCAGTTTGGTAGCAGGAGGGTTGACAGATACGCAGTATTTT. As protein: CASSLVAGGLTDTQYF.

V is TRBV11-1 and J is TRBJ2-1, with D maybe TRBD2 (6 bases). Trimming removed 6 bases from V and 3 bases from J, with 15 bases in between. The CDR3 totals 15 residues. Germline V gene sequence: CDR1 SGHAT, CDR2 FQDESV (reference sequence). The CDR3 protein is CASRRIAARYNEQFF. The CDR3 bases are TGTGCCAGCAGACGAATAGCGGCCCGCTACAATGAGCAGTTCTTC.

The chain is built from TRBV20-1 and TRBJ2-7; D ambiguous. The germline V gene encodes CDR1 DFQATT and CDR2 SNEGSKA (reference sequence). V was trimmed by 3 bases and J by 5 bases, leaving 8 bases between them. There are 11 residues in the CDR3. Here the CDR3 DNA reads TGCAGTGCTAGTCTTGAGCACGAGCAGTACTTC. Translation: CSASLEHEQYF.

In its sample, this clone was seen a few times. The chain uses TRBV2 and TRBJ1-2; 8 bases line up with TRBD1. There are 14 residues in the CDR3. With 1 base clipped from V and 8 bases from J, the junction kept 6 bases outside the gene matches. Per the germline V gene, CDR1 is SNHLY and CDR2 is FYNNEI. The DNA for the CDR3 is TGTGCCAGCAGTGAAGGGGGGACAGGAGGAGGCTACACCTTC. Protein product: CASSEGGTGGGYTF.

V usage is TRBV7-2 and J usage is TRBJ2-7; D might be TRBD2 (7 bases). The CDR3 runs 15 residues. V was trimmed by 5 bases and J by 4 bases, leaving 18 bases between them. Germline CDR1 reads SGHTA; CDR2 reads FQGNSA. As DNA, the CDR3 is TGTGCCAGCAGCACAACTGGGGGAGGGGGATACGAGCAGTACTTC. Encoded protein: CASSTTGGGGYEQYF.

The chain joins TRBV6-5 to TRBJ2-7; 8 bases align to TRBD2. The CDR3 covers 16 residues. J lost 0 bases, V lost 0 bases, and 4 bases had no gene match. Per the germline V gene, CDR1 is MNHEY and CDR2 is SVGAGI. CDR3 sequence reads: CASSYSLGGGSYEQYF. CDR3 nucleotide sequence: TGTGCCAGCAGTTACTCCCTCGGGGGGGGCTCCTACGAGCAGTACTTC.

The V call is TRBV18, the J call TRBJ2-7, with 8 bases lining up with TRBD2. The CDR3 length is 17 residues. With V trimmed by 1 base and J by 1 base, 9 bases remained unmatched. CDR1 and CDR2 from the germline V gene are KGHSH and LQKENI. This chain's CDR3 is CASSPRLVAGQSYEQYF. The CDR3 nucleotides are TGTGCCAGCTCACCACGACTCGTAGCGGGGCAGTCCTACGAGCAGTACTTC.

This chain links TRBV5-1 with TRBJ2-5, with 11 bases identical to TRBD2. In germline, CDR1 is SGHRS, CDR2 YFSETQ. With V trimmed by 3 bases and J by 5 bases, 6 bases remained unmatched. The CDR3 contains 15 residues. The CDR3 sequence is CASSSTSGKRETQYF. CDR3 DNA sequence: TGCGCCAGCAGCTCGACTAGCGGGAAAAGGGAGACCCAGTACTTC.

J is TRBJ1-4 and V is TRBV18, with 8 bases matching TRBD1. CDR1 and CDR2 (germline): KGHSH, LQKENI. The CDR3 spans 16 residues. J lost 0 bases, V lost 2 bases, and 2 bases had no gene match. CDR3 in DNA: TGTGCCAGCTCACCATCGACAGGGGCAACTAATGAAAAACTGTTTTTT. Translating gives CASSPSTGATNEKLFF.